This TCR beta chain comes out of a study of blood T cell repertoires in COVID-19 (dated by TCRdb to about 2020). Looking at the study overall: Collaborator samples came from the United States, Italy and Spain and covered acute and convalescent phases of COVID-19. The repertoires were made available in a free public database intended to serve as a resource for research on the immune response to SARS-CoV-2. Samples came from the ongoing ImmuneRACE study (first 160 participants) plus 1,254 subjects from 6 global collaborators. Deeply sampled blood TCRbeta repertoires from subjects exposed to, actively infected with, or recovered from COVID-19 were included in the dataset. The prospective study material was composed of cDNA or gDNA derived from T cells, B-cell-depleted T cells, or PBMCs. Where available, HLA class I and class II types were obtained from metadata supplied by the sample provider rather than from assay-based typing. Nearly every sample came with metadata listing a de-identified subject ID, COVID-19 status, age in years and sex.

General findings and caveats noted by the study authors: How much clinical and demographic metadata was included differed by source and by participant, and the metadata was provided uncurated.

The immunoSEQ Assay, a bias-controlled multiplex PCR, was used to amplify TCRbeta CDR3 regions from genomic DNA. Regarding the original processing steps: Within the assay, amplification of reference gene primers was used to estimate how many nucleated cells each sample contained. Sequence reads were collapsed and filtered to measure the absolute abundance of every unique TCRbeta CDR3 rearrangement. For each sample, productive Simpson clonality was calculated as the square root of Simpson's diversity index across productive rearrangements. Held by TCRdb, this immuneACCESS table contains in-frame sequences only and omits some clones. Under half of the omission traces to an unresolved V gene where checked; the cause of the rest is unknown. That table is the source of V, J and clone size, and D and trimming were worked out from the DNA. The sample table contains more than 85,000 clones; only one count was recorded for about four fifths of them. The ten largest clones take up 15% to 17% of the sample.

This clone was seen just once. Its antigen is unknown. The junction does not match germline at one end; this may be a read error. Collaborating institutions collected whole blood in K2EDTA tubes following their own protocols. For TCRbeta analysis, collaborators shipped samples as frozen whole blood, isolated PBMCs, or DNA extracted from either of those sample types. The CDR3 starts with the cysteine, ends with the phenylalanine, and has 13 residues. Just CDR3 DNA is preserved here, 39 bases in frame from base 1. The germline V gene encodes CDR1 SEHNR and CDR2 FQNEAQ (reference sequence). The receptor comes from a woman at least 80 years old with acute or convalescent COVID-19. Recombination joined TRBV7-9 with TRBJ2-5; 10 of the junction bases match TRBD2. Sequences were obtained from peripheral blood. Read as DNA, the sequence is TGTGCCAGCAGCCTAGCGGGAGTGGAGACCCAGTACTTC. Translated, this is CASSLAGVETQYF.